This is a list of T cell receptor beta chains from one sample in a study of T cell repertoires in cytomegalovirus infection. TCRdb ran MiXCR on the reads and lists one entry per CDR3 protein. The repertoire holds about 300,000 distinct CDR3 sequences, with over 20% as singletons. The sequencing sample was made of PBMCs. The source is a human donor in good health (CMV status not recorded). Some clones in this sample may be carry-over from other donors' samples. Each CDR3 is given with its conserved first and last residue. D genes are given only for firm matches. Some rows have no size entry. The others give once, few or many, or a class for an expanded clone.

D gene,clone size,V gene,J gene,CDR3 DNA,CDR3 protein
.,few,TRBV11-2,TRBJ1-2,TGTGCCAGCAGCTTCGGAAGCCCGGCGCCTTATGGCTACACCTTC,CASSFGSPAPYGYTF
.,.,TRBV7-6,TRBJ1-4,TGTGCCAGCAGCTTATCGGTTCTTGAAAAACTGTTTTTT,CASSLSVLEKLFF
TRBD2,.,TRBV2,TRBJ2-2,TGTGCCAGCAGGGGACTAGCGGGAGGAGCGGGGGAGCTGTTTTTT,CASRGLAGGAGELFF
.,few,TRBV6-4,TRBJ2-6,TGTGCCAGCAGTGTGGGGCCTGGGGCCAACGTCCTGACTTTC,CASSVGPGANVLTF
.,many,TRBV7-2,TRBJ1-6,TGTGCCAGCAGCTTAGCGCAAGCCTATAATTCACCCCTCCACTTT,CASSLAQAYNSPLHF
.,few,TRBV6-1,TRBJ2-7,TGTGCCAGCAGCGATTTAAGGGAGTCCTACTCCTACGAGCAGTACTTC,CASSDLRESYSYEQYF
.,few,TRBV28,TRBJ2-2,TGTGCCAGCTTAGGTAGCACCGGGGAGCTGTTTTTT,CASLGSTGELFF
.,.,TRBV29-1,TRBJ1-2,TGCAGCGTCCCCAGGCTGGGGGGCAGCGGCTACACCTTC,CSVPRLGGSGYTF
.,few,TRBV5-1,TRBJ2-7,TGCGCCAGCAGCTTGCGGCAGGGTCTCGACGAACAGTACTTC,CASSLRQGLDEQYF
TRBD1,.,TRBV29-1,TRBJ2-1,TGCAGCGTAGAGACAGGGGGGTTGGGTGAGCAGTTCTTC,CSVETGGLGEQFF
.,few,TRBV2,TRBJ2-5,TGTGCCAGCAGTGGGCAAGGAGAGACCCAGTACTTC,CASSGQGETQYF
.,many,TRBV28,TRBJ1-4,TGTGCCAGCAGACCGACAGGACGTGAAAAACTGTTTTTT,CASRPTGREKLFF
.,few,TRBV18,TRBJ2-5,TGTGCCAGCTCACCACCTTCAATTCAAGAGACCCAGTACTTC,CASSPPSIQETQYF
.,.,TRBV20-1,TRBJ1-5,TGCAGTGCTAGAGCCGACAGCGATCAGCCCCAGCATTTT,CSARADSDQPQHF
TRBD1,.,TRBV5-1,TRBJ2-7,TGCGCCAGCAGCGCCACAGGGGGAAACTCCTACGAGCAGTACTTC,CASSATGGNSYEQYF
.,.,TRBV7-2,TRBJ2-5,TGTGCCAGCAGCTGGGGGGCCCAGAGAGAGACCCAGTACTTC,CASSWGAQRETQYF
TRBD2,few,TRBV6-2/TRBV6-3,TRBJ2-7,TGTGCCAGCAGGACCGACGGGACTAGCGGGCGCCGCGGTTACGAGCAGTACTTC,CASRTDGTSGRRGYEQYF
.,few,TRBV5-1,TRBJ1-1,TGCGCCAGCAGCAGGACAGACACTGAAGCTTTCTTT,CASSRTDTEAFF
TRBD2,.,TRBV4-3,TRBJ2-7,TGCGCCAGCAGCCAAGCGATTGGAGCGGGAGGGCCCCCCGAGCAGTACTTC,CASSQAIGAGGPPEQYF
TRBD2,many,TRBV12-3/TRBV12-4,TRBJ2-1,TGTGCCAGCAGATGGACTAGCGGGGGAGGTGAGCAGTTCTTC,CASRWTSGGGEQFF
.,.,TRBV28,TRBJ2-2,TGTGCCAGCACCTTAGGCCGGGACCTGAACACCGGGGAGCTGTTTTTT,CASTLGRDLNTGELFF
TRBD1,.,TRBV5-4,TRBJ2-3,TGTGCCAGCAGCTTTTATCAGGGGGCAATCACAGATACGCAGTATTTT,CASSFYQGAITDTQYF
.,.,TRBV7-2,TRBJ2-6,TGTGCCAGCAGCTTAGTTCTAGACTTCTCTGGGGCCAACGTCCTGACTTTC,CASSLVLDFSGANVLTF
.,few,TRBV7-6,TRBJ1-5,TGTGCCAGCAGCGAACAGGGCGGACATCAGCCCCAGCATTTT,CASSEQGGHQPQHF
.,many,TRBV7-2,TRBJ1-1,TGTGCCAGCAGCTTTACATCGAACACTGAAGCTTTCTTT,CASSFTSNTEAFF
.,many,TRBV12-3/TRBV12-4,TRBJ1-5,TGTGCCAGCACTTTTGGCGGGCAGCCCCAGCATTTT,CASTFGGQPQHF
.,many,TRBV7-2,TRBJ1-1,TGTGCCAGCAGCCTCGACATGAACACTGAAGCTTTCTTT,CASSLDMNTEAFF
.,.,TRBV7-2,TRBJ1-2,TGTGCAAGCAGCTTGTGTTCTGGCTACACCTTC,CASSLCSGYTF
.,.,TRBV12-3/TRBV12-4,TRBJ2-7,TGTGCCAGCAGTTTAAAACAGCCACCACGGGAGCAGTACTTC,CASSLKQPPREQYF
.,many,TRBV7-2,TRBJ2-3,TGTGCCAGCAGCCAGAGCTCTTACACAGATACGCAGTATTTT,CASSQSSYTDTQYF
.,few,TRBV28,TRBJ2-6,TGTGCCAGCAGTTTTCGGGCCAACGTCCTGACTTTC,CASSFRANVLTF
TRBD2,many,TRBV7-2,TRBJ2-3,TGTGCCAGCAGCAGACTAGCGGCCCAGACTACAGATACGCAGTATTTT,CASSRLAAQTTDTQYF
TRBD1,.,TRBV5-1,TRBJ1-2,TGCGCCAGCAGTATCCAGGGGGCCGACTATGGCTACACCTTC,CASSIQGADYGYTF
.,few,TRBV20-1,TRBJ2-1,TGCAGTGCTAGGTGGGTTACCTACAATGAGCAGTTCTTC,CSARWVTYNEQFF
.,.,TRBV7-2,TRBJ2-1,TGTGCCAACAGCCCGGGTTGGGGCAGGGGCTCCTACAATGAGCAGTTCTTC,CANSPGWGRGSYNEQFF
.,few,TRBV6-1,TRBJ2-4,TGTGCCAGCAGTGACCCCCGAGCCGCGGAGTTAAACATTCAGTACTTC,CASSDPRAAELNIQYF
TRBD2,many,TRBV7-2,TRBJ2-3,TGTGCCAGCAGCTCCCACCTAGCGGGAGGGCCGTATACGCAGTATTTT,CASSSHLAGGPYTQYF
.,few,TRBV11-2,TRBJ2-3,TGTGCCAGCAGCTTAGAAGGAGGGAGTCAGCTGTATACGCAGTATTTT,CASSLEGGSQLYTQYF
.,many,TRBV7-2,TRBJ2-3,TGTGCCAGCAGCTTCAGGTCAGATACGCAGTATTTT,CASSFRSDTQYF
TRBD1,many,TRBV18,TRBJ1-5,TGTGCCAGCTCACCACCCCAGGACAGGGGGCATCGGCAGCCCCAGCATTTT,CASSPPQDRGHRQPQHF
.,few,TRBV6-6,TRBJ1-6,TGTGCCAGCAGTTACCTGGGCTATAATTCACCCCTCCACTTT,CASSYLGYNSPLHF
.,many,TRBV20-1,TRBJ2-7,TGCAGTGCGCCGACATTGGGAAAAAGGGGGCAGTACTTC,CSAPTLGKRGQYF
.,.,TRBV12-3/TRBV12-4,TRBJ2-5,TGTGCCAGCAGTTTCGGGACGGGAGAGACCCAGTACTTC,CASSFGTGETQYF
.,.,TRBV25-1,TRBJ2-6,TGTGCCAGCAGTGACCTCTCCGGCGGGGAGCTGTCTGGGGCCAACGTCCTGACTTTC,CASSDLSGGELSGANVLTF
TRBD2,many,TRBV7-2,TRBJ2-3,TGTGCCAGCAGCTTAGTTGGAGCGGGAGGATGGGCAGATACGCAGTATTTT,CASSLVGAGGWADTQYF